These 14 T cell receptor beta chains came from one sample sequenced in a study of T cell repertoires in cytomegalovirus infection. The antigens for these receptors are not known. Via MiXCR, TCRdb re-called the reads, giving one row per CDR3 protein. Among 900,000 to 950,000 distinct CDR3 sequences listed, 30% to 40% were seen once. The material was cultured CD8+ T cells from PBMCs, obtained from culture after CMV antigen stimulation. The receptors were sampled from a human donor in good health (CMV status not recorded). Some clones in this sample may be carry-over from other donors' samples.

The rearrangement uses TRBV7-9 and TRBJ1-1; no firm D call. V lost 7 bases and J 8 bases, leaving 14 bases between the germline ends. This CDR3 has 12 amino acids. Germline V gene sequence: CDR1 SEHNR, CDR2 FQNEAQ (reference sequence). The CDR3 DNA reads as TGTGCCAGCACCCCTGAACGGTTGGAAGCTTTCTTT. It encodes CASTPERLEAFF.

The chain links TRBV2 to TRBJ2-5; D perhaps matches TRBD1 (5 bases). V dropped 4 bases and J dropped 5 bases, with 17 bases sitting between them. The germline V gene has CDR1 SNHLY and CDR2 FYNNEI. The CDR3 totals 15 residues. The CDR3 protein is CASSVQGRRDETQYF. The DNA for the CDR3 is TGTGCCAGCAGTGTCCAGGGAAGGCGAGATGAGACCCAGTACTTC. Full variable domain (missing parts from reference TRBV2 and TRBJ2-5): EPEVTQTPSHQVTQMGQEVILRCVPISNHLYFYWYRQILGQKVEFLVSFYNNEISEKSEIFDDQFSVERPDGSNFTLKIRSTKLEDSAMYFCASSVQGRRDETQYFGPGTRLLVL.

This clonotype appeared a few times. The V and J genes are TRBV5-4 and TRBJ1-2, with 8 bases matching TRBD1. The germline CDR1 and CDR2 sequences are SGHNT and YYREEE (reference sequence). The CDR3 extends over 14 amino acids. V lost 4 bases, J lost 4 bases, and 6 bases stayed unmatched. CDR3 nucleotide sequence: TGTGCCAGCAGCGGACAGGGACGGGCCTATGGCTACACCTTC. It codes for CASSGQGRAYGYTF. Full variable domain (rest looked up from reference TRBV5-4 and TRBJ1-2): ETGVTQSPTHLIKTRGQQVTLRCSSQSGHNTVSWYQQALGQGPQFIFQYYREEENGRGNFPPRFSGLQFPNYSSELNVNALELDDSALYLCASSGQGRAYGYTFGSGTRLTVV.

In this sample, this clonotype turned up a few times. The CDR3 DNA sequence: TGTGCCAGCAGTTCCCTTACCGGGACTAGCGGGTGGGATGAGCAGTTCTTC. Its translation: CASSSLTGTSGWDEQFF. The chain combines TRBV6-1 with TRBJ2-1, with TRBD2 identical over 12 bases. The length of the CDR3 is 17 residues. CDR1 and CDR2 (germline): MNHNS, SASEGT. Unmatched junction bases numbered 13, after V lost 5 bases and J lost 8 bases.

As to this clonotype: The junction and the germline gene differ at one end; a read error may be behind it. The chain recombines TRBV12-3 or TRBV12-4 with TRBJ2-5, with D unresolved. The CDR3 sequence is 13 residues long. CDR3 in DNA: TGTGCCAGCAGTTTAGGCTCCCAAGGGACCCAGTACTTC. Translation gives CASSLGSQGTQYF.

The rearrangement uses TRBV7-6 and TRBJ2-1, with 10 bases fitting TRBD1. The V gene end was trimmed by 3 bases and the J gene end by 5 bases; junction bases not matched to a gene: 10. The germline CDR1 and CDR2 sequences are SGHVS and FNYEAQ. This CDR3 has 17 residues. CDR3 amino acids: CASSLVFRQGAHNEQFF. CDR3 nucleotides: TGTGCCAGCAGCTTGGTTTTCCGACAGGGGGCCCACAATGAGCAGTTCTTC.

In its sample, this clonotype was seen a few times. The rearrangement joins TRBV7-9 to TRBJ2-3, with 10 bases lining up with TRBD2. The CDR3 covers 19 residues. Germline trimming cut 5 bases from V and 0 bases from J; bases unmatched to any gene: 14. Germline V lookup: CDR1 SEHNR, CDR2 FQNEAQ (reference sequence). For the CDR3, the DNA is TGTGCCAGCAGCCCCAAAGCGGTAGCGGGGGGCGTCAGCACAGATACGCAGTATTTT. Protein: CASSPKAVAGGVSTDTQYF.

This clonotype was counted only a few times. The rearrangement uses TRBV5-1 and TRBJ2-1; TRBD2 aligns across 8 bases. Germline assignment: CDR1 SGHRS and CDR2 YFSETQ. This CDR3 contains 15 residues. Trimming at V came to 1 base and at J to 9 bases, leaving 9 bases not matched to a gene. DNA of the CDR3: TGCGCCAGCAGCTTGTGTAACGGGGGGGAGTGTGAGCAGTTCTTC. Translation: CASSLCNGGECEQFF.

This clonotype was found many times. CDR3 in DNA: TGTGCCAGCAGCACCCCAGGGGGACCTGAAGCTTTCTTT. This encodes CASSTPGGPEAFF. This rearrangement joins TRBV7-2 to TRBJ1-1; TRBD1 matches at 7 bases. CDR1 and CDR2 from the germline V gene are SGHTA and FQGNSA. The CDR3 loop spans 13 amino acids. Trimming removed 5 bases from V and 6 bases from J; junction bases left unmatched: 6.

The chain couples TRBV3-1 to TRBJ1-2; D gene unclear. The CDR3 covers 13 residues. The V and J ends lost 4 bases and 13 bases respectively, with 19 bases between them. Germline CDR1 and CDR2: LGHDT and YNNKEL (reference sequence). CDR3 sequence: CASSPNWVEPGTF. CDR3 in DNA: TGTGCCAGCAGCCCAAATTGGGTTGAGCCGGGCACCTTC.

At least ten counts were recorded for this clonotype. The chain carries TRBV7-8 and TRBJ1-2; D gene unclear. The V gene's germline CDR1 is SGHVS and CDR2 FQNEAQ. Trimming cost V 3 bases and J 6 bases, with 14 bases left between them. The CDR3 is 14 amino acids. The CDR3 DNA follows: TGTGCCAGCAGCTTTGAGTATGCCCGAAATGGCTACACCTTC. Translating gives CASSFEYARNGYTF.

This clonotype has a handful of counts. V gene TRBV27 combines with J gene TRBJ1-5; D is ambiguous. The germline V and J ends were trimmed by 6 bases and 4 bases, with 10 bases remaining between them. This CDR3 is built from 13 residues. Germline values: CDR1 MNHEY, CDR2 SMNVEV (reference sequence). The CDR3 DNA reads TGTGCCAGCAGCGCGGGGTATAATCAGCCCCAGCATTTT. Translating it yields CASSAGYNQPQHF.

The chain employs TRBV12-3 or TRBV12-4 and TRBJ2-3; 15 bases fit TRBD2. Unmatched junction bases numbered 5, after V lost 4 bases and J lost 0 bases. This CDR3 is built from 18 residues. The CDR3 protein is CASSYGTSGGTSTDTQYF. CDR3 in DNA: TGTGCCAGCAGTTACGGGACTAGCGGGGGGACTAGCACAGATACGCAGTATTTT.

The J gene is TRBJ2-3, the V gene TRBV18, with D unclear. In germline, CDR1 is KGHSH, CDR2 LQKENI. V was shortened by 6 bases and J by 0 bases, with 10 bases between the two germline ends. The CDR3 sequence is 14 residues long. In nucleotides, the CDR3 is TGTGCCAGCTCTGGCAGGAGTAGCACAGATACGCAGTATTTT. It specifies CASSGRSSTDTQYF.